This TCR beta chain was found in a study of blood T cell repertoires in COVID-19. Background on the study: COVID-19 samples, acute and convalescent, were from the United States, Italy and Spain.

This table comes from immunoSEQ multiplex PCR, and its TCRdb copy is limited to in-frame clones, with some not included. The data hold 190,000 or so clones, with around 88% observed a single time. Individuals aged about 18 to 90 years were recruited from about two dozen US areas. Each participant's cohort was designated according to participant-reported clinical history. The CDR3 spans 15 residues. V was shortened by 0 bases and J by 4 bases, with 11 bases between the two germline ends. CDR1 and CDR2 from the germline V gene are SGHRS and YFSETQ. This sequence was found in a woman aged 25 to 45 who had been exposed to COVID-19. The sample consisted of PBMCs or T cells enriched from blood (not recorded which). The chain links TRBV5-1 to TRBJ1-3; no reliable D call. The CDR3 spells CASSLDLSGGNTIYF. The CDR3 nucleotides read TGCGCCAGCAGCTTGGATCTGTCGGGGGGAAACACCATATATTTT.